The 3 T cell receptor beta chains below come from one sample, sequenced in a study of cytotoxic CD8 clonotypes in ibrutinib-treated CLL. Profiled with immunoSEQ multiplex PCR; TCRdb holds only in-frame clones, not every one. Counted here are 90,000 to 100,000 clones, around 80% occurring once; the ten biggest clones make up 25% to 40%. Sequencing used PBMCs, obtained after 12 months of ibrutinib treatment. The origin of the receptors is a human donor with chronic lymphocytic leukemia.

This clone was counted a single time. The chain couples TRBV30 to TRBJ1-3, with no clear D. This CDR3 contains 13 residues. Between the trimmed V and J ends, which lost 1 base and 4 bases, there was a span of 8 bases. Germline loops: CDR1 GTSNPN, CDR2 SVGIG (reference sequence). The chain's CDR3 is CAWSETAGNTIYF. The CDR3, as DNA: TGTGCCTGGAGTGAGACGGCGGGAAACACCATATATTTT.

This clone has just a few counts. The CDR3 DNA reads TGTGCCAGCAGCTTAGATTCAGAGACCCAGTACTTC. The encoded protein is CASSLDSETQYF. V is TRBV7-2 and J is TRBJ2-5, with no clear D. This CDR3 is 12 amino acids long. The germline V gene has CDR1 SGHTA and CDR2 FQGNSA. Trimming removed 1 base at V and 4 bases at J, with 4 bases between.

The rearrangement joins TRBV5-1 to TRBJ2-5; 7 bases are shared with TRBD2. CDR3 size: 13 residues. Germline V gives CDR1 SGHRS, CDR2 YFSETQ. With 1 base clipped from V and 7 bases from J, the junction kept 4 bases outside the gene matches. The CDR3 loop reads CASSLSGEGTQYF. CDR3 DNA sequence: TGCGCCAGCAGCTTGTCCGGGGAGGGGACCCAGTACTTC.